This TCR beta chain was obtained from a study of T cells after yellow fever vaccination (dated by TCRdb to about 2019). For context, the study as a whole: The SMART-Seq v4 Ultra Low Input RNA kit was used to prepare libraries from fractions with low cell numbers. Bulk TCR alpha and beta repertoires were sequenced longitudinally to track T-cell clones before and after primary and booster YFV17D yellow fever vaccination. The cohort comprised two healthy male donors, one aged 18 to 29 and one aged 30 to 40 years. Blood was drawn at multiple timepoints before and after primary and secondary immunization, with bulk PBMC replicates and cell subsets isolated.

The germline V gene encodes CDR1 MNHEY and CDR2 SVGAGI. The cysteine opens and the phenylalanine closes a CDR3 of 18 amino acids. The CDR3 DNA has 54 bases and is translated from base 1. Deletion took 0 bases off V and 3 bases off J, with a span of 15 bases between the germline ends. According to the study, the label for this sample's treatment or condition signals: live attenuated yellow fever vaccine strain. A standard Ficoll-Paque protocol was used to isolate PBMCs from peripheral blood. Dynabeads CD4 and CD8 positive selection kits were used to isolate CD4 and CD8 T-cell fractions. TriZol was used to extract RNA from bulk PBMCs, from CD4 and CD8 fractions, and from dextramer-positive and dextramer-negative fractions. Reads for this sample came from an Illumina NovaSeq 6000. TCR cDNA was synthesized by 5'RACE template switching, through which a universal primer site and unique molecular identifiers were introduced. Priming of cDNA synthesis was performed from both the TCR alpha and TCR beta constant segments. Two PCR steps were used to amplify libraries, with sample barcodes and sequencing adapters being added in the second step. Sequencing of the libraries was done on either Illumina HiSeq 2500 (2x100 bp) or NovaSeq (2x150 bp). The study's own analysis went as follows. Reads were demultiplexed and collapsed into UMI consensus sequences with MIGEC, and V(D)J alignment was performed with MiXCR. Vaccine-responding clonotypes were identified with edgeR using replicate PBMC samples, with FDR below 0.01 and a log2 fold change above 5 up to day 15 being required. CD4 or CD8 identity was assigned to each bulk clonotype according to whether the clonotype was present at higher abundance in the sequenced CD4 repertoire or the sequenced CD8 repertoire. TCRdb took the public reads, trimmed them with fastp at Q25, ran MiXCR for clone calling and kept in-frame beta chains. Identical CDR3 protein sequences are pooled into one entry, listed with their most common genes and DNA. TCRdb's processing, not the authors', yielded these V and J calls. In this sample the table shows 150,000 to 200,000 distinct CDR3 sequences, around 9.3% of which occur a single time. Clones ranked in the top ten supply around 35% of the sample.

In its sample, this clonotype was seen a few times. Its antigen remains undetermined. No qualities accompany the bases; no much larger clone lies one base away. The investigation overall reported the following: Because the study included only a couple of donors, the extent to which the findings can be generalized is limited. A small fraction of clonotypes appeared in both the CD4 and CD8 compartments, likely as a result of convergent recombination. Computational filtering was required because FACS-sorted repertoires could contain abundant contaminating clonotypes from the bulk population. Most clones expanded after primary vaccination were re-detected after the booster (almost 98% of CD4 and 88% of CD8), suggesting broad memory maintenance. The secondary T-cell response was weaker than the primary response but faster, peaking on day 5 instead of day 15.

This receptor was obtained from a man aged 18 to 35 who received the YFV17D yellow fever vaccine. The rearranged chain carries TRBV6-5 and TRBJ2-6; no D segment can be confidently identified. Material: CD8+ T cells sorted from PBMCs, obtained 45 days after the yellow fever booster vaccination. The DNA is TGTGCCAGCAGTTACTCAAGTGACTTAAGCTTTGGGGCCAACGTCCTGACTTTC. Protein translation: CASSYSSDLSFGANVLTF.